The source of this T cell receptor beta chain is a study of blood T cell repertoires in COVID-19. Study-level background: From the United States, Italy and Spain came samples of acute and convalescent COVID-19.

This CDR3 comprises 15 residues. Germline CDR1 reads ENHRY; CDR2 reads SYGVKD. Trimming took off 0 bases at V and 4 bases at J, with 12 bases between the two ends. This table comes from immunoSEQ multiplex PCR, and its TCRdb copy is limited to in-frame clones, with some not included. Here the sample spans 430,000 or so clones, more than 75% being singletons. This clone was recorded only once. This receptor was identified in a woman between 35 and 50 years old who had recovered from COVID-19. This chain joins TRBV10-3 and TRBJ1-2, with D maybe TRBD1 (5 bases). The source material was PBMCs or T cells enriched from blood (not recorded which). The CDR3, as DNA: TGTGCCATCAGTGAGTCGACAGCCCGGTCCTATGGCTACACCTTC. Translation: CAISESTARSYGYTF.